This T cell receptor beta chain stems from a study of cytomegalovirus exposure and HLA in healthy donors. General observations from the study: Both high specificity and high sensitivity reportedly marked the classifier's diagnosis of cytomegalovirus status.

The PCR made use of 60 Vbeta and 13 Jbeta primers. Only in-frame clones appear in the TCRdb table, and some are missing; sequencing was by immunoSEQ multiplex PCR. The sample records some 200,000 clones, more than 60% being singletons. Comments on this clone: Its antigen remains unknown.

The CDR3 totals 15 residues. Germline CDR1 is GTSNPN and CDR2 is SVGIG (reference sequence). Trimming took off 2 bases at V and 3 bases at J, with 16 bases between the two ends. This chain connects TRBV30 to TRBJ1-1; the D gene is possibly TRBD1 (5 bases). The sequence came from a man between 35 and 55 years old in good health and CMV-seronegative. The sample taken for sequencing was PBMCs. As DNA, the CDR3 is TGTGCCTGGAGTCTTACGTGGGGCTGGGACACTGAAGCTTTCTTT. Residues: CAWSLTWGWDTEAFF.